The 5 T cell receptor beta chains below come from one sample, sequenced in a study of cytomegalovirus exposure and HLA in healthy donors (dated by TCRdb to 2015 to 2018). Library preparation employed the immunoSEQ multiplex PCR assay. A mixture of 60 forward primers for TCR Vbeta segments and 13 reverse primers for TCR Jbeta segments was used in the multiplex PCR. TCRdb took this table from immuneACCESS and kept in-frame rearrangements with V and J called. Such tables lack part of the clones; where checked against another copy, unresolved V genes explain under half of the gap, and the rest is unexplained. For this sample there are hundreds of thousands of clones; roughly four fifths appear just once. 0.5% to 0.7% of the sample is in the top ten clones. What was sequenced was PBMCs. These receptors all come from a woman aged 40 to 49 in good health and CMV-seronegative.

This chain links TRBV11-2 with TRBJ2-2; possible D gene TRBD1, 6 bases. The germline V and J ends were trimmed by 6 bases and 0 bases, with 8 bases remaining between them. Germline V gene sequence: CDR1 SGHAT, CDR2 FQNNGV. The CDR3 is 14 residues long. DNA of the CDR3: TGTGCCAGCAGGTGGGGGCCGAACACCGGGGAGCTGTTTTTT. It translates to CASRWGPNTGELFF.

This clone was detected once. For the CDR3, the DNA is TGCGCCAGCAGCCCGGGACAGGTGGGTGAGCAGTACTTC. Its protein is CASSPGQVGEQYF. The chain has TRBV5-1 and TRBJ2-7; 8 bases map to TRBD1. The V and J ends lost 4 bases and 7 bases, in that order; junction bases with no gene match: 7. The CDR3 has 13 residues. Germline V lookup: CDR1 SGHRS, CDR2 YFSETQ.

The CDR3 bases are TGTGCCAGTTCGACCGGGACACTTAGCAATCAGCCCCAGCATTTT. Amino acids: CASSTGTLSNQPQHF. This chain uses TRBV19 with TRBJ1-5; TRBD1 is a possible D gene (6 bases). The CDR3 contains 15 residues. Germline CDR1 LNHDA, CDR2 SQIVND (reference sequence). The ends were cut back, 8 bases at V and 0 bases at J, with 14 bases in the middle.

This rearrangement joins TRBV11-3 to TRBJ2-7; TRBD2 matches 8 bases. There are 16 residues in the CDR3. Germline assignment: CDR1 SGHNT and CDR2 YENEEA. The J segment lost 2 bases and the V segment lost 1 base, leaving 7 bases of the junction unmatched. Here the CDR3 DNA reads TGTGCCAGCAGCTTAGTAGTTAGCGGGGCGACCTACGAGCAGTACTTC. It translates to CASSLVVSGATYEQYF.

CDR3 nucleotide sequence: TGTGCCAGCAGTAAGGGGGGCTACACCTTC. This gives the protein CASSKGGYTF. The genes are TRBV28 and TRBJ1-2; a weak D match, TRBD1 (5 bases). The CDR3 loop spans 10 amino acids. The germline V gene encodes CDR1 MDHEN and CDR2 SYDVKM. The V end lost 5 bases, the J end lost 8 bases, and 6 bases lay between the germline ends.